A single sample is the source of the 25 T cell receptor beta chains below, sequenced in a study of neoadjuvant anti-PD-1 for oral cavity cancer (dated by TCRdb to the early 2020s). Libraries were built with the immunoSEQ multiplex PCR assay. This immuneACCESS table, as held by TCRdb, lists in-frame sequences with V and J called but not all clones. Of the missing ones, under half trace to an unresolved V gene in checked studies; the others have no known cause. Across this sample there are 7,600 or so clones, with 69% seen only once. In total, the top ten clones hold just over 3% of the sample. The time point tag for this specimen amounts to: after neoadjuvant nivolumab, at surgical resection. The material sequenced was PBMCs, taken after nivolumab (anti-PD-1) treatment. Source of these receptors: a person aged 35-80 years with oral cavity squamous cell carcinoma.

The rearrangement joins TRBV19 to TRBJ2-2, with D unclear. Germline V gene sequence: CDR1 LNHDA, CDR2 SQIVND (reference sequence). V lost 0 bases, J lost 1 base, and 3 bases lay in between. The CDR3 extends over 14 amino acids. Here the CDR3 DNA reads TGTGCCAGTAGTATAGAACGGAACACCGGGGAGCTGTTTTTT. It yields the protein CASSIERNTGELFF.

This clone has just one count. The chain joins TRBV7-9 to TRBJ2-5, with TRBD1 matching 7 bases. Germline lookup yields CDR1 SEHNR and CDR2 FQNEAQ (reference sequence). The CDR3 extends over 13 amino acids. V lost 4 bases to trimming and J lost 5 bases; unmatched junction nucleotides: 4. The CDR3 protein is CASSSRGWETQYF. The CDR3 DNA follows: TGTGCCAGCAGCTCCAGGGGGTGGGAGACCCAGTACTTC.

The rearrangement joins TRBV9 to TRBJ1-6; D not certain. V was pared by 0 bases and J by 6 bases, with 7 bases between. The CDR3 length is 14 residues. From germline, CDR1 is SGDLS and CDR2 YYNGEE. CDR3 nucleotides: TGTGCCAGCAGCGTAGGAGGGAGTAATTCACCCCTCCACTTT. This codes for CASSVGGSNSPLHF.

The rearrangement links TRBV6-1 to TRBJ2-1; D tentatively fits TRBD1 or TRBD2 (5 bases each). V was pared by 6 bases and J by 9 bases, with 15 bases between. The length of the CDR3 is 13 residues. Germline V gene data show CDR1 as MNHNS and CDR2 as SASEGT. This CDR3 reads CASSRSGDSEQFF. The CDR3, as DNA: TGTGCCAGCAGCCGAAGCGGCGACAGTGAGCAGTTCTTC.

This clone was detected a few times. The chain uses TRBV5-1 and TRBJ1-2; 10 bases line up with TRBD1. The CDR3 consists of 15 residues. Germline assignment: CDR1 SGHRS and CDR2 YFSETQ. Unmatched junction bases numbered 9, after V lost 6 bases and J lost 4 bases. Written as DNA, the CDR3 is TGCGCCAGCACTTCGGGACAGGGGCTGGTCTATGGCTACACCTTC. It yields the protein CASTSGQGLVYGYTF.

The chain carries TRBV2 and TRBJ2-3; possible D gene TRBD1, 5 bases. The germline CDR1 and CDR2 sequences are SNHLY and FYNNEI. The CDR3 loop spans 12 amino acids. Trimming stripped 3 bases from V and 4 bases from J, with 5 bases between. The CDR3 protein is CASSDRADTQYF. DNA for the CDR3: TGTGCCAGCAGTGACAGGGCAGATACGCAGTATTTT.

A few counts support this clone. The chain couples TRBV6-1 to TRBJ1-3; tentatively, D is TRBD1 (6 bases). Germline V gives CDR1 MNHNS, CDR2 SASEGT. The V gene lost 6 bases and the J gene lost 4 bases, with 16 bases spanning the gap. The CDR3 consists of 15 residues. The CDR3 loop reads CASSAYQQGGNTIYF. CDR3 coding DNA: TGTGCCAGCAGCGCTTATCAGCAGGGGGGAAACACCATATATTTT.

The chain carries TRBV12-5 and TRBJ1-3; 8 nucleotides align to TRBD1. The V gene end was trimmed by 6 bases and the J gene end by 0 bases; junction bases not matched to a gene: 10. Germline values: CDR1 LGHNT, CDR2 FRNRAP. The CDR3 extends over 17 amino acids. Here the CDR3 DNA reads TGTGCTAGTGGGGGACAGGTGGGCCAATTCTCTGGAAACACCATATATTTT. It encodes CASGGQVGQFSGNTIYF. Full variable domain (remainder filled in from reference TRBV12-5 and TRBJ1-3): DARVTQTPRHKVTEMGQEVTMRCQPILGHNTVFWYRQTMMQGLELLAYFRNRAPLDDSGMPKDRFSAEMPDATLATLKIQPSEPRDSAVYFCASGGQVGQFSGNTIYFGEGSWLTVV.

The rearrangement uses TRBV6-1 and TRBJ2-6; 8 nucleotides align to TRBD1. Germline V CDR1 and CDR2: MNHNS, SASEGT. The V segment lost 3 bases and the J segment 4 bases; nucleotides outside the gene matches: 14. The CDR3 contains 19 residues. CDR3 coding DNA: TGTGCCAGCAGTGAGGTCTATAGGACAGGGTACCCCGGGGCCAACGTCCTGACTTTC. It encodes CASSEVYRTGYPGANVLTF.

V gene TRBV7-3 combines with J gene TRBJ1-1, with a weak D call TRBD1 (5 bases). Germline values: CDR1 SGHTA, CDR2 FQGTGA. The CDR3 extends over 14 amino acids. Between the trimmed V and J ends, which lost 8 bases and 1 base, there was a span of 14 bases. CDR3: CASSGGPANTEAFF. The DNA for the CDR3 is TGTGCCAGCTCCGGGGGACCGGCGAACACTGAAGCTTTCTTT.

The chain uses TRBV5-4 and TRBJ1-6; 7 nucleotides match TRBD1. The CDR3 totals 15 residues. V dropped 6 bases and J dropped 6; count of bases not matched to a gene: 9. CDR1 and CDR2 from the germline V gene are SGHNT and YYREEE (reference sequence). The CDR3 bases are TGTGCCAGCAACCAAGACAGGGCGCGTAATTCACCCCTCCACTTT. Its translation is CASNQDRARNSPLHF.

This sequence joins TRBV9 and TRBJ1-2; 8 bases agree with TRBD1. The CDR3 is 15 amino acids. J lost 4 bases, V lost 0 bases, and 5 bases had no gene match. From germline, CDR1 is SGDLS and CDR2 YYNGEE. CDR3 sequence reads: CASSVDDRGTYGYTF. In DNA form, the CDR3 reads TGTGCCAGCAGCGTAGACGACAGGGGAACCTATGGCTACACCTTC.

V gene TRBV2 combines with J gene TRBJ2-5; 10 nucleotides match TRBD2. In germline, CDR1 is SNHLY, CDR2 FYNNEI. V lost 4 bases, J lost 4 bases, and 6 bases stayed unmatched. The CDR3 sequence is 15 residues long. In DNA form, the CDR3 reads TGTGCCAGCAGTGCGAATAGCGGGGGGCGAGAGACCCAGTACTTC. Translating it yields CASSANSGGRETQYF.

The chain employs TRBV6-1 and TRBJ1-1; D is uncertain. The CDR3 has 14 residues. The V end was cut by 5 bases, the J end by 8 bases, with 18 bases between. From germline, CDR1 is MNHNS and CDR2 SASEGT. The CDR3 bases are TGTGCCAGCAGTCACATCATCCCCGACCCCGAAGCTTTCTTT. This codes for CASSHIIPDPEAFF.

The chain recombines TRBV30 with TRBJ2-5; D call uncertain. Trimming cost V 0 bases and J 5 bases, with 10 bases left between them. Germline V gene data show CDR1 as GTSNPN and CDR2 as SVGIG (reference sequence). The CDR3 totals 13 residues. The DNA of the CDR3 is TGTGCCTGGAGTGTTCAAACTGGGGAGACCCAGTACTTC. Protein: CAWSVQTGETQYF.

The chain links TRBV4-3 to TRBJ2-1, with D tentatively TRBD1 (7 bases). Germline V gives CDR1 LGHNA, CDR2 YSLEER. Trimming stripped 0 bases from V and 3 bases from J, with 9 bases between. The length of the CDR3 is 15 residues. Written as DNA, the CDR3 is TGCGCCAGCAGCCAAGACAGGGGGGACTACAATGAGCAGTTCTTC. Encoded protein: CASSQDRGDYNEQFF.

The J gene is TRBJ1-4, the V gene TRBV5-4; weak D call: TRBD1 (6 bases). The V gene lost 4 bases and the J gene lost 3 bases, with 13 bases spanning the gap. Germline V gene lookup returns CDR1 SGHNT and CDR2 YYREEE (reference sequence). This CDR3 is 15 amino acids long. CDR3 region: CASSAYREANEKLFF. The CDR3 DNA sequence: TGTGCCAGCAGCGCCTACAGGGAGGCTAATGAAAAACTGTTTTTT.

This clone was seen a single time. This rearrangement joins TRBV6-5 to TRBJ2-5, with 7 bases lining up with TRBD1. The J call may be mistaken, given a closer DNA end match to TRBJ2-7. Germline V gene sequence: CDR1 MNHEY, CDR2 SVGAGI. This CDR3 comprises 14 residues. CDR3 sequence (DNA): TGTGCCAGCAGTGAAGGACAGGAATACTACGAGCAGTACTTC. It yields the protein CASSEGQEYYEQYF.

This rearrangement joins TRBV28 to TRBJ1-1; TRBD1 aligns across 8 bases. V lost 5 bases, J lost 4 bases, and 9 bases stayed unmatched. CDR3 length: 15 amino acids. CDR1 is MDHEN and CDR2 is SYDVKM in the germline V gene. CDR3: CASSPRGRGGTEAFF. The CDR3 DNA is TGTGCCAGCAGTCCCAGGGGGCGTGGGGGCACTGAAGCTTTCTTT.

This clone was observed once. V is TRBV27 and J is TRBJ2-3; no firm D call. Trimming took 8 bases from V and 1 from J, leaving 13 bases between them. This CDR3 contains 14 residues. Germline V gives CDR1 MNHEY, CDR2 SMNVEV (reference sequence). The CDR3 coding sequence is TGTGCCAGCGCGAGAATTTCTCGCACAGATACGCAGTATTTT. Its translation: CASARISRTDTQYF.

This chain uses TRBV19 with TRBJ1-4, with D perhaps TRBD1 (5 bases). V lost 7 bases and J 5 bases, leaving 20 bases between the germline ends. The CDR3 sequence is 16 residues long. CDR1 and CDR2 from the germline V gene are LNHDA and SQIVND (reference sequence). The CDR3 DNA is TGTGCCAGTACCCCAAGCGACAGTTGGGAGAATGAAAAACTGTTTTTT. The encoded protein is CASTPSDSWENEKLFF.

The CDR3: CASSVLGTPAYEQYF. CDR3 DNA sequence: TGTGCCAGCAGCGTCCTCGGGACACCCGCCTACGAGCAGTACTTC. The genes are TRBV7-8 and TRBJ2-7; tentative D call: TRBD1 (6 bases). Germline assignment: CDR1 SGHVS and CDR2 FQNEAQ. This CDR3 has 15 residues. V was shortened by 5 bases and J by 2 bases, with 16 bases between the two germline ends.

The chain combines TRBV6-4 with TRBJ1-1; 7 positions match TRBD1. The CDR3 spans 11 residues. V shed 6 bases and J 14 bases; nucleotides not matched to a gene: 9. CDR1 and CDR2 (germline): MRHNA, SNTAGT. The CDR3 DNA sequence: TGTGCCAGCAGGCAGGGACAGCCGAAATTCTTT. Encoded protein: CASRQGQPKFF.

CDR3 sequence reads: CASSASGGRNEQYF. The CDR3 coding sequence is TGTGCCAGTAGTGCCAGCGGGGGGCGGAACGAGCAGTACTTC. V usage is TRBV19 and J usage is TRBJ2-7; TRBD2 matches 9 bases. Germline lookup yields CDR1 LNHDA and CDR2 SQIVND (reference sequence). Trimming took 5 bases from V and 5 from J; bases not matched to a gene: 7. CDR3 length: 14 residues.

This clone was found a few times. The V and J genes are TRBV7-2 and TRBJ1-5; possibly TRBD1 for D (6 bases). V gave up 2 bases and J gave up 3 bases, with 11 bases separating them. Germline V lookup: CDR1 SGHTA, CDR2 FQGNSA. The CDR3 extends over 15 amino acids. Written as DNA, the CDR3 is TGTGCCAGCAGCTTATATTCAGGGGACAATCAGCCCCAGCATTTT. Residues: CASSLYSGDNQPQHF.